These 21 T cell receptor beta chains were all obtained from the same sample, sequenced in a study of T-cell reconstitution after alpha-beta-depleted transplantation in children. TCRbeta library construction was performed incorporating unique molecular identifiers. Each CDR3 protein is one row after TCRdb ran MiXCR on the PCR reads. The sample consists of 80,000 or so distinct CDR3 sequences, less than 15% of them appearing once. Sequenced here: PBMCs, mostly from graft donor cells, sampled 180 days after TCRalphabeta/CD19-depleted stem cell transplant. The receptors here all came from a male patient aged 2-15 years who had a stem cell transplant for acute lymphoblastic leukemia, so the T cells may come from the graft donor.

This clonotype came up a few times. The chain is built from TRBV27 and TRBJ2-4; no clear D gene. The CDR3 is 13 amino acids. The germline V gene encodes CDR1 MNHEY and CDR2 SMNVEV (reference sequence). The V gene lost 2 bases and the J gene lost 5 bases, with 7 bases spanning the gap. The CDR3 protein is CASSLIGENIQYF. The CDR3 nucleotides are TGTGCCAGCAGTTTAATAGGAGAAAACATTCAGTACTTC.

This clonotype came up many times. The CDR3 DNA reads TGTGCCAGCAGCCAAGCTTGGACGGGAGGCTACACCTTC. Encoded protein: CASSQAWTGGYTF. The genes are TRBV14 and TRBJ1-2; D is unresolved. Germline-derived CDR1 and CDR2 are SGHDN and FVKESK. With 1 base removed from V and 8 bases from J, the gap between germline ends came to 11 bases. The CDR3 has 13 residues.

This sequence joins TRBV12-3 or TRBV12-4 and TRBJ2-1; either TRBD1 or TRBD2 may fit D (5 bases each). CDR3 length equals 17 residues. V lost 7 bases and J 0 bases, leaving 19 bases between the germline ends. The CDR3 loop is CASTAGWGVPSYNEQFF. CDR3 bases: TGTGCCAGCACCGCGGGCTGGGGCGTCCCCTCCTACAATGAGCAGTTCTTC.

The chain recombines TRBV5-1 with TRBJ1-2, with D tentatively TRBD1 (5 bases). This CDR3 comprises 14 residues. Trimming stripped 0 bases from V and 4 bases from J, with 10 bases between. CDR1 and CDR2 (germline): SGHRS, YFSETQ. This chain's CDR3 is CASSLVGATYGYTF. CDR3 DNA: TGCGCCAGCAGCTTGGTAGGGGCCACCTATGGCTACACCTTC.

This clonotype appeared a few times. The rearrangement uses TRBV7-2 and TRBJ2-1; 12 nucleotides align to TRBD2. J was trimmed by 7 bases and V by 1 base; bases with no gene match: 2. The germline V gene has CDR1 SGHTA and CDR2 FQGNSA. This CDR3 is built from 15 residues. CDR3 DNA: TGTGCCAGCAGCTTAGAACTAGCGGGAGGTAATGAGCAGTTCTTC. It translates to CASSLELAGGNEQFF.

This clonotype was detected many times. V gene TRBV27 combines with J gene TRBJ2-1; D is unresolved. V was cut by 6 bases and J by 4 bases, with 7 bases left in between. CDR3 length: 12 residues. Germline V gene lookup returns CDR1 MNHEY and CDR2 SMNVEV (reference sequence). The CDR3 spells CASRHGYNEQFF. The CDR3 region has the DNA TGTGCCAGCAGACACGGGTACAATGAGCAGTTCTTC.

This chain links TRBV27 with TRBJ1-2, with 7 bases that match TRBD1. V shed 2 bases and J 1 base; nucleotides not matched to a gene: 1. Germline-derived CDR1 and CDR2 are MNHEY and SMNVEV (reference sequence). This CDR3 comprises 14 residues. For the CDR3, the DNA is TGTGCCAGCAGTTTACACAGGGGTAACTATGGCTACACCTTC. Translation gives CASSLHRGNYGYTF.

Ten or more counts support this clonotype. This chain joins TRBV7-2 and TRBJ2-1, with 8 bases aligning to TRBD2. The length of the CDR3 is 14 residues. Losses at the gene ends were 5 bases for V and 1 base for J; bases not matched to a gene: 1. CDR1 is SGHTA, CDR2 FQGNSA, per germline. CDR3 amino acids: CASSPSGSYNEQFF. The DNA for the CDR3 is TGTGCCAGCAGCCCTAGCGGGTCCTACAATGAGCAGTTCTTC. The variable domain in full, with the rest retrieved from reference TRBV7-2 and TRBJ2-1, is GAGVSQSPSNKVTEKGKDVELRCDPISGHTALYWYRQSLGQGLEFLIYFQGNSAPDKSGLPSDRFSAERTGGSVSTLTIQRTQQEDSAVYLCASSPSGSYNEQFFGPGTRLTVL.

The table lists this clonotype with a few counts. The chain uses TRBV12-3 or TRBV12-4 and TRBJ2-3; 13 bases fit TRBD2. J gave up 2 bases and V 5 bases, and 4 bases lay outside the gene matches. This CDR3 comprises 16 residues. CDR3 sequence reads: CASSTLAGGATDTQYF. Written as DNA, the CDR3 is TGTGCCAGCAGTACACTAGCGGGGGGGGCCACAGATACGCAGTATTTT.

V is TRBV28 and J is TRBJ2-3; TRBD2 matches 16 bases. Unmatched junction bases numbered 13, after V lost 3 bases and J lost 4 bases. This CDR3 is built from 20 residues. Germline V lookup: CDR1 MDHEN, CDR2 SYDVKM. The CDR3 region has the DNA TGTGCCAGCAGTTTCCCCGGGACTAGCGGGAGGGCCGAGGTCCCAGATACGCAGTATTTT. Translating gives CASSFPGTSGRAEVPDTQYF. The whole variable domain, remainder taken from reference TRBV28 and TRBJ2-3, is DVKVTQSSRYLVKRTGEKVFLECVQDMDHENMFWYRQDPGLGLRLIYFSYDVKMKEKGDIPEGYSVSREKKERFSLILESASTNQTSMYLCASSFPGTSGRAEVPDTQYFGPGTRLTVL.

This chain joins TRBV15 and TRBJ1-6; no clear D gene. Looked up from germline, CDR1 is LNHNV and CDR2 is YYDKDF (reference sequence). This CDR3 comprises 14 residues. Trimming took off 0 bases at V and 10 bases at J, with 10 bases between the two ends. The CDR3: CATSRELGKSPLHF. CDR3 bases: TGTGCCACCAGCAGAGAGTTAGGGAAATCACCCCTCCACTTT. The entire variable domain, with the rest obtained from reference TRBV15 and TRBJ1-6, is as follows: DAMVIQNPRYQVTQFGKPVTLSCSQTLNHNVMYWYQQKSSQAPKLLFHYYDKDFNNEADTPDNFQSRRPNTSFCFLDIRSPGLGDTAMYLCATSRELGKSPLHFGNGTRLTVT.

This clonotype turned up a few times. The chain has TRBV20-1 and TRBJ2-3; 15 bases are shared with TRBD2. CDR1 DFQATT and CDR2 SNEGSKA come from the germline V gene (reference sequence). Trimming removed 8 bases from V and 1 base from J; junction bases left unmatched: 13. This CDR3 region has 18 residues. As DNA, the CDR3 is TGCAGTTGCTCAGGGACTAGCGGGAGGTTTCATGGCACAGATACGCAGTATTTT. Protein: CSCSGTSGRFHGTDTQYF.

This clonotype occurred a few times. CDR3 region: CASSLKLGDQPQHF. The CDR3 bases are TGTGCCAGCAGCTTAAAATTAGGGGATCAGCCCCAGCATTTT. The J gene is TRBJ1-5, the V gene TRBV7-2; D is possibly TRBD1 (5 bases). Deletions cut 2 bases from V and 5 bases from J, with 10 bases between. Germline V gene sequence: CDR1 SGHTA, CDR2 FQGNSA. There are 14 residues in the CDR3.

The chain has TRBV20-1 and TRBJ2-7; 7 bases are shared with TRBD1. Germline V CDR1 and CDR2: DFQATT, SNEGSKA (reference sequence). V lost 3 bases to trimming and J lost 4 bases; unmatched junction nucleotides: 6. The CDR3 sequence is 13 residues long. The CDR3 DNA sequence: TGCAGTGCTAGGGGACAGCTTAGTTACGAGCAGTACTTC. It codes for CSARGQLSYEQYF.

In this sample, this clonotype turned up a few times. J is TRBJ2-7 and V is TRBV7-2, with no clear D. CDR1 is SGHTA and CDR2 is FQGNSA in the germline V gene. There are 12 residues in the CDR3. Trimming left V 0 bases short and J 6 bases short, with 6 bases between. DNA for the CDR3: TGTGCCAGCAGCTTAGCGCAGGTCGAGCAGTACTTC. It yields the protein CASSLAQVEQYF.

This clonotype was seen more than once but under ten times. The CDR3 region has the DNA TGCGCCAGCAGCCAAGACAGGGGGCGTAACACCGGGGAGCTGTTTTTT. As protein: CASSQDRGRNTGELFF. This chain links TRBV4-3 with TRBJ2-2; TRBD1 agrees at 8 bases. Germline V CDR1 and CDR2: LGHNA, YSLEER. V shed 0 bases, J shed 2 bases, and the junction held 2 bases outside the gene matches. This CDR3 has 16 amino acids.

The sample holds a few counts of this clonotype. V is TRBV28 and J is TRBJ2-1; TRBD1 is a possible D gene (7 bases). CDR1 is MDHEN and CDR2 is SYDVKM in the germline V gene. V gave up 4 bases and J gave up 4 bases, with 14 bases separating them. The CDR3 spans 15 residues. CDR3 sequence reads: CASSSAGGRYNEQFF. In nucleotides, the CDR3 is TGTGCCAGCAGTTCGGCAGGGGGGAGATACAATGAGCAGTTCTTC.

This clonotype has only a few counts. The genes are TRBV6-5 and TRBJ2-6; D remains ambiguous. The CDR3 runs to 15 residues. Trimming took off 0 bases at V and 0 bases at J, with 3 bases between the two ends. Germline V gene sequence: CDR1 MNHEY, CDR2 SVGAGI. CDR3: CASSYSSSGANVLTF. In DNA, the CDR3 is TGTGCCAGCAGTTACTCTAGCTCTGGGGCCAACGTCCTGACTTTC.

This clonotype was observed many times. This chain uses TRBV5-1 with TRBJ2-1; TRBD2 aligns across 10 bases. The germline V gene has CDR1 SGHRS and CDR2 YFSETQ. The CDR3 consists of 14 residues. J lost 2 bases, V lost 9 bases, and 5 bases had no gene match. The CDR3 sequence is CATTTSGAYNEQFF. CDR3 bases: TGCGCCACCACTACTAGCGGGGCCTACAATGAGCAGTTCTTC.

The table lists this clonotype with a few counts. The chain uses TRBV27 and TRBJ2-1; 9 bases are a match to TRBD2. The V and J ends lost 7 bases and 8 bases, in that order; junction bases with no gene match: 9. The CDR3 extends over 14 amino acids. The germline CDR1 and CDR2 sequences are MNHEY and SMNVEV (reference sequence). The CDR3 region is CASKGTSLLYEQFF. CDR3 coding DNA: TGTGCCAGCAAAGGGACTAGCCTCCTCTATGAGCAGTTCTTC.

This clonotype came up a few times. J is TRBJ2-3 and V is TRBV5-1; D is possibly TRBD2 (7 bases). V shed 0 bases and J shed 4 bases, with 9 bases lying between them. Germline V gene data show CDR1 as SGHRS and CDR2 as YFSETQ. The CDR3 totals 14 residues. CDR3 in DNA: TGCGCCAGCAGCTTGGAAGGGGGGGCAGATACGCAGTATTTT. Its translation is CASSLEGGADTQYF.